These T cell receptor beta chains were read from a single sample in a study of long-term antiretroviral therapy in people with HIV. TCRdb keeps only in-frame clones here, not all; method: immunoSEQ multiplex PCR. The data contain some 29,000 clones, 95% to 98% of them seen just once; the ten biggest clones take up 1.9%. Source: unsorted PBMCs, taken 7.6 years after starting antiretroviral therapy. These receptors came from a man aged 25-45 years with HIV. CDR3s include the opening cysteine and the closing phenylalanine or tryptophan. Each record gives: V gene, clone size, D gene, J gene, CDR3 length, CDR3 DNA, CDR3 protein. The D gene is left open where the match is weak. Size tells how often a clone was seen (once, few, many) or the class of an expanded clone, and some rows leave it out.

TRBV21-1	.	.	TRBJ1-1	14	TGTGCCAGCAGCGGGACATTTGATAACACTGAAGCTTTCTTT	CASSGTFDNTEAFF
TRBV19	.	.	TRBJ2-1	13	TGTGCCAGTAGACGGGAGATCTACAATGAGCAGTTCTTC	CASRREIYNEQFF
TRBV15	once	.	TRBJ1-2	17	TGTGCCACCAGCAGAGGAGGTAGTCCCGGGGCCAGAGTTGGCTACACCTTC	CATSRGGSPGARVGYTF
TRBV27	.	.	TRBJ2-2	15	TGTGCCAGCAGTTTAGGAGCGGAGGGGTCCGGGGAGCTGTTTTTT	CASSLGAEGSGELFF
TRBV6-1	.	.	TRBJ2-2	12	TGTGCCAGCAGTTCCCACAACGGGGAGCTGTTTTTT	CASSSHNGELFF
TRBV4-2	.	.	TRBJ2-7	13	TGTGCCAGCAGCACCGAGGCCGCCTACGAGCAGTACTTC	CASSTEAAYEQYF
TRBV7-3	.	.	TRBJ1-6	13	TGTGCCAGCAGCTTAACGGAGAATTCACCCCTCCACTTT	CASSLTENSPLHF
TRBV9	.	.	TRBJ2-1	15	TGTGCCAGCAGCCCCAGGGCATCTTCCTACAATGAGCAGTTCTTC	CASSPRASSYNEQFF
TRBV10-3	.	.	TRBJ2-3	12	TGTGCCATCAGGGAGGCAATGGATACGCAGTATTTT	CAIREAMDTQYF
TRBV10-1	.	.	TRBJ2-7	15	TGCGCCAGCAGTGAGACAGGGTTTTATACCTACGAGCAGTACTTC	CASSETGFYTYEQYF
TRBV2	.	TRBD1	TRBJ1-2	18	TGTGCCAGCAGTGAAGTTGGGTGGACAGGGCCGATTAACTATGGCTACACCTTC	CASSEVGWTGPINYGYTF
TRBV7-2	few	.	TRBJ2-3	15	TGTGCCAGCAGCTCCCGGACCTCCAAGACGGATACGCAGTATTTT	CASSSRTSKTDTQYF
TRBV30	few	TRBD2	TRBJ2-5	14	TGTGCCTGGAGTGGAGGACTAGGGGTTAAGACCCAGTACTTC	CAWSGGLGVKTQYF
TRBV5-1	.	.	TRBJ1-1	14	TGCGCCAGCAGTCCAACTGGGGGTAGGGTTGAAGCTTTCTTT	CASSPTGGRVEAFF
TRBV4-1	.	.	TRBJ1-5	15	TGCGCCAGCAGCCAAGGGGAGGGAGATCGGCAGCCCCAGCATTTT	CASSQGEGDRQPQHF
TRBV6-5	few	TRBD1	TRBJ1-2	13	TGTGCCAGCACCGCGACAGGGGAGTATGGCTACACCTTC	CASTATGEYGYTF
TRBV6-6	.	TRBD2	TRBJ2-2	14	TGTGCCAGCAGTTACCACGGGGGGGCCGGGGAGCTGTTTTTT	CASSYHGGAGELFF
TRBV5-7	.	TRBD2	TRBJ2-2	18	TGTGCCAGCAGCTTGGGGGCGTTGCGGGAGAGGAACACCGGGGAGCTGTTTTTT	CASSLGALRERNTGELFF
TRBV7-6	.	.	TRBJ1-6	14	TGTGCCAGCAGCTGGGAGGGGAAAAATTCACCCCTCCACTTT	CASSWEGKNSPLHF
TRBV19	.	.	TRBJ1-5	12	TGTGCCAGTGGGACACCGAATCAGCCCCAGCATTTT	CASGTPNQPQHF
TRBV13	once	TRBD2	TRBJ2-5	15	TGTGCCAGCAGCCCCGAACTAGCGCCACAAGAGACCCAGTACTTC	CASSPELAPQETQYF
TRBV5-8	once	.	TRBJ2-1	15	TGTGCCAGCAGCCTTCTCGGGGTAGGTTACAATGAGCAGTTCTTC	CASSLLGVGYNEQFF
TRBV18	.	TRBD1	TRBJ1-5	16	TGTGCCAGCTCACCTAGTGACAGGGGGTTTGGTCAGCCCCAGCATTTT	CASSPSDRGFGQPQHF
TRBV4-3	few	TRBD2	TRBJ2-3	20	TGCGCCAGCAGCCAAGATTGGGCGGCTAGCGGGTCCCATAGCACAGATACGCAGTATTTT	CASSQDWAASGSHSTDTQYF
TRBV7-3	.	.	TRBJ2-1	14	TGTGCCAGCAGCAAGGGACTGGACTACAATGAGCAGTTCTTC	CASSKGLDYNEQFF
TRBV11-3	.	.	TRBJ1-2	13	TGTGCCAGCAGCTTAGAAAGGCGATGGGGCTACACCTTC	CASSLERRWGYTF
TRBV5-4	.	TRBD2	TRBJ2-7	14	TGTGCCAGCAGCGCCGGGGGGAACTCCTACGAGCAGTACTTC	CASSAGGNSYEQYF
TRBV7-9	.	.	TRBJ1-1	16	TGTGCCAGCAGCGCCCTCTTAGGCAGCAGTACCACTGAAGCTTTCTTT	CASSALLGSSTTEAFF
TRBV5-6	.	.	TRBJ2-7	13	TGTGCCAGCAGCTTTGGTGTGTCCTACGAGCAGTACTTC	CASSFGVSYEQYF
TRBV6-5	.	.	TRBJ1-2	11	TGTGCCAGCAGGGGCATCTATGGCTACACCTTC	CASRGIYGYTF
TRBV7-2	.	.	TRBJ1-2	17	TGTGCCAGCAGCTTTACAGGGATAGGCGCCGGTGCTGGTGGCTACACCTTC	CASSFTGIGAGAGGYTF
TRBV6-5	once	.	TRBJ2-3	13	TGTGCCAGCACGCGCACACGCACAGATACGCAGTATTTT	CASTRTRTDTQYF
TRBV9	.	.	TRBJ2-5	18	TGTGCCAGCAGCGCAATAGGGGGTGGGACAAAGTTGGGAGAGACCCAGTACTTC	CASSAIGGGTKLGETQYF
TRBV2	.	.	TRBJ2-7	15	TGTGCCAGCAGTGAAGATCGGGATATGGGTAGCGAGCAGTACTTC	CASSEDRDMGSEQYF
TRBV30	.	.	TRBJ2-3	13	TGTGCCTGGAGTGGGGCATCCACAGATACGCAGTATTTT	CAWSGASTDTQYF
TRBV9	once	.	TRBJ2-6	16	TGTGCCAGCAGCGTAGCGCCCGTCTCTGGGGCCAACGTCCTGACTTTC	CASSVAPVSGANVLTF
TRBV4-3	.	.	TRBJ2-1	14	TGCGCCAGCAGCGTGGACGACTCCTACAATGAGCAGTTCTTC	CASSVDDSYNEQFF
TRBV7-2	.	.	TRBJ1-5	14	TGTGCCAGCAGCTTAATTAGCTCGAATCAGCCCCAGCATTTT	CASSLISSNQPQHF
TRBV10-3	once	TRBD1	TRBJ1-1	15	TGTGCCATCAGTGATTTGGGACAGCCGAACACTGAAGCTTTCTTT	CAISDLGQPNTEAFF
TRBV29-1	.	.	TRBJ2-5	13	TGCAGCGAAACAACTGGGGGGCAAGAGACCCAGTACTTC	CSETTGGQETQYF
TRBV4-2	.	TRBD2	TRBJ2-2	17	TGTGCCAGCAGCCAAGAACCCGGGACTAGCATCCCCGGGGAGCTGTTTTTT	CASSQEPGTSIPGELFF